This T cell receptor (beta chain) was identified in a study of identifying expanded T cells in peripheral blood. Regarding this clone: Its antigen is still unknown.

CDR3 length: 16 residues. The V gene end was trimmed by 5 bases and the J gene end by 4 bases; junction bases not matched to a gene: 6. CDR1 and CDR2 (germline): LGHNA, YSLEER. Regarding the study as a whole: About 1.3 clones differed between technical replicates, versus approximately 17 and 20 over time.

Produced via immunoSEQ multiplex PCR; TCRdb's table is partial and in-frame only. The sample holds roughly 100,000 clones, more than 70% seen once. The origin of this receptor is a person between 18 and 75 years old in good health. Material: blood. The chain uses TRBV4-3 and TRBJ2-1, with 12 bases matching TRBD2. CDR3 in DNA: TGCGCCAGCAGCGGACGACTAGCGGGAGCGTACAATGAGCAGTTCTTC. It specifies CASSGRLAGAYNEQFF.